The rows below give T cell receptor beta chains drawn from one sample of a study of early T cells in non-severe SARS-CoV-2 infection. TCRdb re-derived calls from the 5' RACE reads in MiXCR, one entry per CDR3 protein. This repertoire shows over 60,000 distinct CDR3 sequences, about 9% found once; its top ten account for less than 6.5%. The material sequenced was whole blood. Every receptor here comes from an adult who was a healthcare worker with PCR-confirmed SARS-CoV-2 infection or an uninfected control (not recorded which). The CDR3 runs from the conserved cysteine through the conserved F or W. A D gene is named only where the DNA matches it firmly. Clone size is shown for a subset of rows, as once, few, many or a class of expanded clone.

V	J	size	D	DNA	CDR3
TRBV20-1	TRBJ2-1	-	TRBD2	TGCAGTGCTAGTGCAGTGATTAGCGGGTACAATGAGCAGTTCTTC	CSASAVISGYNEQFF
TRBV12-3/TRBV12-4	TRBJ2-5	many	TRBD1	TGTGCCAGCAGTGCGGACAGGGGACGACAAGAGACCCAGTACTTC	CASSADRGRQETQYF
TRBV7-3	TRBJ2-2	many	-	TGTGCCAGCAGCTTAGGTGCGACCACCGGGGAGCTGTTTTTT	CASSLGATTGELFF
TRBV4-2	TRBJ2-2	few	-	TGTGCCAGCAGCCCGGGTATAAGGGGATGGGAAGCGGCTGTACCCCACACCGGGGAGCTGTTTTTT	CASSPGIRGWEAAVPHTGELFF
TRBV5-1	TRBJ2-1	many	-	TGCGCCAGCAGCTTATCGACGGGTACCCCGTACAATGAGCAGTTCTTC	CASSLSTGTPYNEQFF
TRBV7-9	TRBJ2-7	-	TRBD2	TGTGCCAGCAGCCCCGCGGGGGGCGGAATTTCCTACGAGCAGTACTTC	CASSPAGGGISYEQYF
TRBV3-1	TRBJ2-1	many	TRBD2	TGTGCCAGCAGGTCCGGGACTAGCGGGGGGGCCGATGAGCAGTTCTTC	CASRSGTSGGADEQFF
TRBV28	TRBJ2-3	once	-	TGTGCCAGCAGCTTTAGTCATGGCGGGACCGCAGATACGCAGTATTTT	CASSFSHGGTADTQYF
TRBV12-3/TRBV12-4	TRBJ2-1	-	-	TGTGCCAGCAGTCCGGGACGCCTCGTTTCCTACAATGAGCAGTTCTTC	CASSPGRLVSYNEQFF
TRBV6-1	TRBJ1-2	many	-	TGTGCCAGCAGTCGGGCAGGGAGCTATGGCTACACCTTC	CASSRAGSYGYTF
TRBV7-3	TRBJ2-2	-	-	TGTGCCAGCAGCTCAGCCGGGACACCGAACACCGGGGAGCTGTTTTTT	CASSSAGTPNTGELFF
TRBV20-1	TRBJ2-3	-	TRBD2	TGCAGTGCCACATTTTACGCGCGGGAGGGCCTACCAGATACGCAGTATTTT	CSATFYAREGLPDTQYF
TRBV5-6	TRBJ2-3	few	-	TGTGCCAGCAGCTTCGGACTCCCCACAGATACGCAGTATTTT	CASSFGLPTDTQYF
TRBV20-1	TRBJ2-7	few	-	TGCAGTGCTAGGAGGGCAGACGAGCAGTACTTC	CSARRADEQYF
TRBV5-8	TRBJ2-3	many	TRBD1	TGTGCCAGCCCTCAAGCCCCAGGGGGCTGGAGCACAGATACGCAGTATTTT	CASPQAPGGWSTDTQYF
TRBV2	TRBJ2-7	-	-	TGTGCCAGCAGTGCGGGATCGAACGAGCAGTACTTC	CASSAGSNEQYF
TRBV7-2	TRBJ2-7	many	-	TGTGCCAGCAGCTTAGGGTTGGGCTCCGTGTCTTACGAGCAGTACTTC	CASSLGLGSVSYEQYF
TRBV5-1	TRBJ1-2	many	TRBD1	TGCGCCAGCAGCTCCCGGGACAGGGATTCCGACTATGGCTACACCTTC	CASSSRDRDSDYGYTF
TRBV20-1	TRBJ2-2	few	-	TGCAGTGCCCCACAGTCCTCCAGGGGAGACACCGGGGAGCTGTTTTTT	CSAPQSSRGDTGELFF
TRBV6-6	TRBJ2-1	many	-	TGTGCCAGCAGCCGTACGCGCCCCTACAATGAGCAGTTCTTC	CASSRTRPYNEQFF
TRBV20-1	TRBJ2-5	many	TRBD2	TGCAGTGCTAGAGATAGCGGGAGCCCCGGGGAGACCCAGTACTTC	CSARDSGSPGETQYF
TRBV3-1	TRBJ2-3	-	TRBD2	TGTGCCAGCGGCCTACTAGCGGGAGTCGCAGATACGCAGTATTTT	CASGLLAGVADTQYF
TRBV24-1	TRBJ2-1	few	-	TGTGCCACCAGTGACGGTGAGCAGTTCTTC	CATSDGEQFF
TRBV2	TRBJ2-1	many	TRBD2	TGTGCCAGCATGGTGTCTAGCGGGTACCATGAGCAGTTCTTC	CASMVSSGYHEQFF
TRBV15	TRBJ2-2	-	-	TGTGCCACCAGCAGAGATCTGGGCGGAATCGCGAACACCGGGGAGCTGTTTTTT	CATSRDLGGIANTGELFF
TRBV6-1	TRBJ2-7	-	-	TGTGCCAGCAGTGCCCTTGTAGGGGCCAAGAGCTCCTACGAGCAGTACTTC	CASSALVGAKSSYEQYF
TRBV20-1	TRBJ1-5	many	-	TGCAGTGCTAGAGATAGAGGTTTTAACAATCAGCCCCAGCATTTT	CSARDRGFNNQPQHF
TRBV6-5	TRBJ2-5	few	TRBD2	TGTGCCAGCAGTCGGACTAGCGGGAGTGGAGAGACCCAGTACTTC	CASSRTSGSGETQYF
TRBV28	TRBJ1-5	-	-	TGTGCCAGCATAAAGGGAGATGGGTCCTTGCATCAGCCCCAGCATTTT	CASIKGDGSLHQPQHF
TRBV5-1	TRBJ1-3	-	-	TGCGCCAGCAGCTACTCAAGGGAGTTTGGAAACACCATATATTTT	CASSYSREFGNTIYF
TRBV5-5	TRBJ2-3	many	-	TGTGCCAGCAGCTTCTTGCTGGGGAATACGCAGTATTTT	CASSFLLGNTQYF
TRBV2	TRBJ2-7	few	-	TGTGCCAGCAGTGGGCCTACAGGGCCCCACGAGCAGTACTTC	CASSGPTGPHEQYF
TRBV5-4	TRBJ1-2	many	-	TGTGCCAGCAGCTTGGGGCTCGGACGGGGATATGGCTACACCTTC	CASSLGLGRGYGYTF